These T cell receptor beta chains were read from a single sample in a study of blood T cell repertoires in COVID-19. Sequencing was performed with immunoSEQ multiplex PCR; in TCRdb, only in-frame clones are kept and a portion is missing. The sample includes 100,000 to 150,000 clones, 86% seen only once; the top ten take under 2.5%. The sample was PBMCs or T cells enriched from blood (not recorded which). These TCRs come from a woman in her forties or fifties who had recovered from COVID-19. Each CDR3 is given with its conserved first and last residue. D genes are given only for firm matches. Rows give clone size only sometimes, using once, few, many, or a class for an expanded clone.

V gene,clone size,CDR3 length,D gene,J gene,CDR3 DNA,CDR3 protein
TRBV5-1,-,15,-,TRBJ1-1,TGCGCCAGCAGCTTGGGCGACAGAGATAGAACTGAAGCTTTCTTT,CASSLGDRDRTEAFF
TRBV18,-,15,TRBD2,TRBJ2-3,TGTGCCAGCTCACCAACTAGCGGCCCCACAGATACGCAGTATTTT,CASSPTSGPTDTQYF
TRBV3-1/TRBV3-2,-,17,TRBD1,TRBJ1-2,TGTGCCAGCAGCCAAGGACAGGGGGCTACCCTTAACTATGGCTACACCTTC,CASSQGQGATLNYGYTF
TRBV5-1,-,14,-,TRBJ1-1,TGCGCCAGCAGCCTAGGGACATCCGGCACTGAAGCTTTCTTT,CASSLGTSGTEAFF
TRBV19,once,14,TRBD1,TRBJ2-3,TGTGCCAGTTTGGGACAGGGGGCCGCAGATACGCAGTATTTT,CASLGQGAADTQYF
TRBV3-1/TRBV3-2,once,14,TRBD1,TRBJ1-2,TGTGCCAGCAGCCAAGATGGTTACAGGGGAAGATACACCTTC,CASSQDGYRGRYTF
TRBV6-4,once,15,TRBD2,TRBJ2-5,TGTGCCAGCAGTGACCGGGCGGGGGGATACGAGACCCAGTACTTC,CASSDRAGGYETQYF
TRBV6-5,-,14,TRBD1,TRBJ1-5,TGTGCCAGCAGCTCTCAGGGGGCGGCCCAGCCCCAGCATTTT,CASSSQGAAQPQHF
TRBV29-1,few,14,TRBD1,TRBJ2-7,TGCAGCGTTGAAGATGACAGGGGGAAGGGCGAGCAGTACTTC,CSVEDDRGKGEQYF
TRBV5-1,-,15,TRBD1,TRBJ1-3,TGCGCCAGCAGCAGAGAAACAGGGGGCCGAAACACCATATATTTT,CASSRETGGRNTIYF
TRBV4-3,-,13,TRBD2,TRBJ2-2,TGCGCCAGCAGCCAACGGGAGGCCGGGGAGCTGTTTTTT,CASSQREAGELFF
TRBV9,-,18,-,TRBJ1-1,TGTGCCAGCAGCGTTTTCGGGACCGGGAGGGAAAGAAGCACTGAAGCTTTCTTT,CASSVFGTGRERSTEAFF
TRBV29-1,-,15,TRBD1,TRBJ2-7,TGCAGCGTTGGGGGCCCACGGGACAGGCCCTACGAGCAGTACTTC,CSVGGPRDRPYEQYF
TRBV4-3,-,15,-,TRBJ1-2,TGCGCCAGCAGCCAGGGGGGGGGAGCTAACTATGGCTACACCTTC,CASSQGGGANYGYTF
TRBV19,-,14,TRBD2,TRBJ2-7,TGTGCCAGTAGTATATCCGGGGAGGGGTACGAGCAGTACTTC,CASSISGEGYEQYF
TRBV6-5,few,13,TRBD2,TRBJ2-5,TGTGCCAGCAGCGGGGGGGCCTGGGAGACCCAGTACTTC,CASSGGAWETQYF
TRBV19,-,15,TRBD1,TRBJ2-7,TGTGCCAGTCGAACGGGACAGGGATTCTCCTACGAGCAGTACTTC,CASRTGQGFSYEQYF
TRBV10-3,few,14,TRBD1,TRBJ1-6,TGTGCCATCAATACGGGACAGGGGAATTCACCCCTCCACTTT,CAINTGQGNSPLHF
TRBV18,-,15,TRBD1,TRBJ1-2,TGTGCCAGCTCTCTCCCGGGACAGCTTATCTATGGCTACACCTTC,CASSLPGQLIYGYTF
TRBV6-5,few,13,-,TRBJ2-5,TGTGCCACCAGGACGGGGAGCCAAGAGACCCAGTACTTC,CATRTGSQETQYF
TRBV12-2,-,17,-,TRBJ2-2,TGTGCAAGTCGCTTAGAGGACAGGGCCGAGAACACCGGGGAGCTGTTTTTT,CASRLEDRAENTGELFF
TRBV19,-,17,TRBD2,TRBJ2-3,TGTGCCAGTAGTTTCAGACCAGCGGGGGTGGACACAGATACGCAGTATTTT,CASSFRPAGVDTDTQYF
TRBV10-2,-,22,TRBD2,TRBJ2-1,TGCGCCAGCAGTAATCCTCTCCCCGGGACAGTCCGGACTAGCGGGAAGGGATATGAGCAGTTCTTC,CASSNPLPGTVRTSGKGYEQFF
TRBV5-6,-,14,-,TRBJ1-2,TGTGCCAGCAGCCTGGGCAGGGGATTTTATGGCTACACCTTC,CASSLGRGFYGYTF
TRBV19,-,16,-,TRBJ1-2,TGTGCCAGTAGTAAGTGGTCAGGGTCGGCAAGCTATGGCTACACCTTC,CASSKWSGSASYGYTF
TRBV5-1,-,14,-,TRBJ2-7,TGCGCCAGCAGCAATGGGGCGGGGGCGCACGAGCAGTACTTC,CASSNGAGAHEQYF
TRBV9,-,18,-,TRBJ1-1,TGTGCCAGCAGCGTAGGTGCTCAGGGTACCCTTTTGAACACTGAAGCTTTCTTT,CASSVGAQGTLLNTEAFF
TRBV7-8,-,12,-,TRBJ1-1,TGTGCCAGCAGCCGACGGAACACTGAAGCTTTCTTT,CASSRRNTEAFF
TRBV4-3,-,17,-,TRBJ1-3,TGCGCCAGCAGCCAAGATCCCCCACTAGGGAATTTGCACACCATATATTTT,CASSQDPPLGNLHTIYF
TRBV28,-,15,-,TRBJ1-2,TGTGCCACCCCCCTAAGGGAGGGGCCGGGCTATGGCTACACCTTC,CATPLREGPGYGYTF
TRBV12-3/TRBV12-4,once,11,-,TRBJ1-1,TGTGCCAGCACCACAGGCACTGAAGCTTTCTTT,CASTTGTEAFF
TRBV7-8,-,15,TRBD1,TRBJ1-5,TGTGCCAGCAGCACTGGACAGGTTAGCAATCAGCCCCAGCATTTT,CASSTGQVSNQPQHF
TRBV27,-,15,-,TRBJ2-7,TGTGCCAGCAGTGCTGGGGCCGTAGGCCCGGGCGAGCAGTACTTC,CASSAGAVGPGEQYF
TRBV2,-,14,TRBD1,TRBJ2-7,TGTGCCAGTAAGAATCGGGACAGGACCTACGAGCAGTACTTC,CASKNRDRTYEQYF
TRBV5-1,-,16,-,TRBJ1-2,TGCGCCACCAAAAGAGATGCTTCCAGGGGCCCCTATGGCTACACCTTC,CATKRDASRGPYGYTF
TRBV21-1,-,16,-,TRBJ1-5,TGTGCCAGGAATAGAACAGTCGACAGGGGCAATCAGCCCCAGCATTTT,CARNRTVDRGNQPQHF
TRBV9,-,16,TRBD2,TRBJ2-3,TGTGCCAGCAGCGTAGGGCTAAGGGAGGGGACAGATACGCAGTATTTT,CASSVGLREGTDTQYF
TRBV5-6,-,13,-,TRBJ2-5,TGTGCCAGCAGCTTGGAACAGCAAGAGACCCAGTACTTC,CASSLEQQETQYF
TRBV5-5,-,15,-,TRBJ2-1,TGTGCCAGCAGCTTAACTCTAGCGCTGTACAATGAGCAGTTCTTC,CASSLTLALYNEQFF
TRBV3-1/TRBV3-2,-,17,TRBD1,TRBJ1-3,TGTGCCAGCAGCGGGAAGCGACAGGGAGCACCTGGAAACACCATATATTTT,CASSGKRQGAPGNTIYF
TRBV28,-,14,TRBD2,TRBJ2-7,TGTGCCAGCAGTTTAGGGGGGGATCTCTACGAGCAGTACTTC,CASSLGGDLYEQYF